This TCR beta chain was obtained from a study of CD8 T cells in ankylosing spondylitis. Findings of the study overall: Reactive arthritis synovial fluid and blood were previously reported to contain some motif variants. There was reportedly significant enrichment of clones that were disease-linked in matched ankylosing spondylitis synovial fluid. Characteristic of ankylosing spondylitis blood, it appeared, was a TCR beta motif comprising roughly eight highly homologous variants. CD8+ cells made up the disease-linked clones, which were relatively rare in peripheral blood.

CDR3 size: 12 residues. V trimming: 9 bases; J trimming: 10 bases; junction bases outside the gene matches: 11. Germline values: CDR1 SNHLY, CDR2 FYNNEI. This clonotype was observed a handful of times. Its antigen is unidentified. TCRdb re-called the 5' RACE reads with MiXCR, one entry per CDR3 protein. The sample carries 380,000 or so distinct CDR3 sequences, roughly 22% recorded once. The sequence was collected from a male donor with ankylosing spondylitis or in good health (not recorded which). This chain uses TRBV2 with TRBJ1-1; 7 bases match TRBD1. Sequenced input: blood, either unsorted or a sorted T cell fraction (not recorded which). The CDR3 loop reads CARDDRALGAFF. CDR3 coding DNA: TGTGCCAGGGATGACAGGGCGCTGGGAGCTTTCTTT.